The subject of this entry is one T cell receptor (beta chain). What it binds is unknown. The sample comes from a study of T cells expressing NK-cell markers. 5'RACE template switching built TCR beta cDNA with unique molecular identifiers. TCRdb reprocessed the 5' RACE reads, with one entry per CDR3 protein and no DNA. The table counts about 260,000 distinct CDR3 sequences; around 4.3% lies in the top ten. The CDR3 is 14 amino acids. Germline CDR1 is MGHRA and CDR2 is YSYEKL. The study's findings and limits: Among several donors, these clonotypes also ranked first in the CD3+CD56-NKG2C+ fraction. Expanded NKG2C+ T cell clones were not confirmed as HCMV-specific.

This clonotype was obtained from a woman aged 18 to 75 in good health. The chain has TRBV4-1 and TRBJ2-2; the D gene TCRdb calls, TRBD2, cannot be checked with no DNA. Sequenced: blood T cells: a sorted CD56 or NKG2C T cell subset, CD4+ or CD8+ T cells, or bulk PBMC T cells (not recorded which). CDR3 protein: CASSRGLNTGELFF.